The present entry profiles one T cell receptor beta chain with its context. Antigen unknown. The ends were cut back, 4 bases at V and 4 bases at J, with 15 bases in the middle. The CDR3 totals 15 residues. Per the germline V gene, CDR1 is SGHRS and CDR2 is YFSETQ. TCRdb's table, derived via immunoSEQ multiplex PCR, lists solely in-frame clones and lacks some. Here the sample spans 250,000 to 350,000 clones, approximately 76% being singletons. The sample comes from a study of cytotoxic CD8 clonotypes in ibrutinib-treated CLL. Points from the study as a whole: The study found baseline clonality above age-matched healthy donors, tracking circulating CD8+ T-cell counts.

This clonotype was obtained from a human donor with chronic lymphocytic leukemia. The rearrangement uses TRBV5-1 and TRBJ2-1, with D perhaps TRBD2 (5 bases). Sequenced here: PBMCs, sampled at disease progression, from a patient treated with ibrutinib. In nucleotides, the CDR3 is TGCGCCAGCAGCCCCCCGAATGAGGGATACAATGAGCAGTTCTTC. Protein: CASSPPNEGYNEQFF.